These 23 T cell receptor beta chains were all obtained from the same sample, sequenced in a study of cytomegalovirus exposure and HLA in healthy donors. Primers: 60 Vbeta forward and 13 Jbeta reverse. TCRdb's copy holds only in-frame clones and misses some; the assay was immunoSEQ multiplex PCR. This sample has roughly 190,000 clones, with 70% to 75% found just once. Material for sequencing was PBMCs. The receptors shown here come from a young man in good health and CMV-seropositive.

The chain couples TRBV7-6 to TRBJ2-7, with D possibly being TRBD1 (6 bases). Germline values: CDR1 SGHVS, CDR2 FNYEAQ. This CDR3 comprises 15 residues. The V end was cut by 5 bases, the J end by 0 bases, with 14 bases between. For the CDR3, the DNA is TGTGCCAGCAGCCGCCGGGACACGAGCTCCTACGAGCAGTACTTC. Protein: CASSRRDTSSYEQYF. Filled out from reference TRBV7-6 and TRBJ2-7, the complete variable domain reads GAGVSQSPRYKVTKRGQDVALRCDPISGHVSLYWYRQALGQGPEFLTYFNYEAQQDKSGLPNDRFSAERPEGSISTLTIQRTEQRDSAMYRCASSRRDTSSYEQYFGPGTRLTVT.

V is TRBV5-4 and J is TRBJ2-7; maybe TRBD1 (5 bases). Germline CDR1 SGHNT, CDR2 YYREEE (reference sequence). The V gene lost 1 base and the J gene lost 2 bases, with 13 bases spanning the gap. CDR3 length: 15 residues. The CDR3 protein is CASSLSGKAAYEQYF. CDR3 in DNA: TGTGCCAGCAGCTTGTCAGGGAAGGCCGCCTACGAGCAGTACTTC. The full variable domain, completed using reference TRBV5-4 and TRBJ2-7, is ETGVTQSPTHLIKTRGQQVTLRCSSQSGHNTVSWYQQALGQGPQFIFQYYREEENGRGNFPPRFSGLQFPNYSSELNVNALELDDSALYLCASSLSGKAAYEQYFGPGTRLTVT.

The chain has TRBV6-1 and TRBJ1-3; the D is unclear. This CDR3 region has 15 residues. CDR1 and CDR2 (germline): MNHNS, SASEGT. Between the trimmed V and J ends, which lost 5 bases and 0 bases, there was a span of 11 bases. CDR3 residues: CASSTPRASGNTIYF. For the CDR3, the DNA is TGTGCCAGCAGTACCCCGAGGGCCTCTGGAAACACCATATATTTT.

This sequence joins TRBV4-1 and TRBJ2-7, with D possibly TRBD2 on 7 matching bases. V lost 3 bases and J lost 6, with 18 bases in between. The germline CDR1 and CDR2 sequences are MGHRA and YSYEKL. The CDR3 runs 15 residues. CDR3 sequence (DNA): TGCGCCAGCAGCCACCATAGCGAGGGGGGGGCCGAGCAGTACTTC. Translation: CASSHHSEGGAEQYF.

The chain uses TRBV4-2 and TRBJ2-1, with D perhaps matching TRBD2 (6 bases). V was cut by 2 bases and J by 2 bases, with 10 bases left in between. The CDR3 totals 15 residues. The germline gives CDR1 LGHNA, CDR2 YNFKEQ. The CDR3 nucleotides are TGTGCCAGCAGCCAACGGGAGTTGCCCTACAATGAGCAGTTCTTC. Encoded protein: CASSQRELPYNEQFF.

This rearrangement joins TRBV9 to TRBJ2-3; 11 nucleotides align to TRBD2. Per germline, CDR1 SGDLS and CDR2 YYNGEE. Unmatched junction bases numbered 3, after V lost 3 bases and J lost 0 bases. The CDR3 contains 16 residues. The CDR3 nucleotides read TGTGCCAGCAGCGAGGGACTAGCGGTCAGCACAGATACGCAGTATTTT. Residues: CASSEGLAVSTDTQYF.

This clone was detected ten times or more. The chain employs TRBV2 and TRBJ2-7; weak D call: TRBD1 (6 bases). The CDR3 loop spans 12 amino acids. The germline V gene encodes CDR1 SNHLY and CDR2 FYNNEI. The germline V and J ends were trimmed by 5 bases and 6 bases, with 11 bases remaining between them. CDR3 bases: TGTGCCAGCAGTAGAACAGGGCGCGAGCAGTACTTC. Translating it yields CASSRTGREQYF.

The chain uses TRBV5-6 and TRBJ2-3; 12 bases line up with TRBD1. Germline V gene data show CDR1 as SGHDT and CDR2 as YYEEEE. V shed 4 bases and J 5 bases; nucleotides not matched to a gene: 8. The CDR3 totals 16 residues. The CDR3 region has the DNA TGTGCCAGCAGCGGAAAGGGACAGGGGGCTGTAGATACGCAGTATTTT. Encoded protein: CASSGKGQGAVDTQYF. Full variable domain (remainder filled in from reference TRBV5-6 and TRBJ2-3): DAGVTQSPTHLIKTRGQQVTLRCSPKSGHDTVSWYQQALGQGPQFIFQYYEEEERQRGNFPDRFSGHQFPNYSSELNVNALLLGDSALYLCASSGKGQGAVDTQYFGPGTRLTVL.

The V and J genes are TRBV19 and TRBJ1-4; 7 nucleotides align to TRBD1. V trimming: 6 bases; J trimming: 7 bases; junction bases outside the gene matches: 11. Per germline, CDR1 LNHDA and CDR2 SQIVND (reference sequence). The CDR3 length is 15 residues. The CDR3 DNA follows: TGTGCCAGTAGACTCGGACAGGAGGTAGTTGAAAAACTGTTTTTT. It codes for CASRLGQEVVEKLFF.

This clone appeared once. CDR3: CASKRRGGAIGNTIYF. The CDR3 DNA sequence: TGTGCCAGCAAACGCCGGGGGGGGGCGATTGGAAACACCATATATTTT. The V gene is TRBV7-9, the J gene TRBJ1-3; D is possibly TRBD1 (6 bases). CDR1 is SEHNR, CDR2 FQNEAQ, per germline (reference sequence). The CDR3 extends over 16 amino acids. Trimming stripped 7 bases from V and 3 bases from J, with 19 bases between.

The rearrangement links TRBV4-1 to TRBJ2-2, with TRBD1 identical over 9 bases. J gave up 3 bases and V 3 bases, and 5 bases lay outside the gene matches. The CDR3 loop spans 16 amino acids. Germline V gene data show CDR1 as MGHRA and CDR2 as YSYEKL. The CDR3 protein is CASSQADRGYTGELFF. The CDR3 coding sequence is TGCGCCAGCAGCCAGGCTGACAGGGGGTACACCGGGGAGCTGTTTTTT.

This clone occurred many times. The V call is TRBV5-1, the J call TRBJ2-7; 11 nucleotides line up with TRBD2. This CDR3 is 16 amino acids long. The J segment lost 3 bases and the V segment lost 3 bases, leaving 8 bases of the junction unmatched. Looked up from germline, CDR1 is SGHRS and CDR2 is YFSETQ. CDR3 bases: TGCGCCAGCAGCTGGGCCGGGACTAGCGGAAACTACGAGCAGTACTTC. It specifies CASSWAGTSGNYEQYF.

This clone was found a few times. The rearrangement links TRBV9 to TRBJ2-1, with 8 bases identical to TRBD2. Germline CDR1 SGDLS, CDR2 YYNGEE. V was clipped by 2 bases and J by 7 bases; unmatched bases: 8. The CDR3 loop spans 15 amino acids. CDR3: CASSVFRGGKNEQFF. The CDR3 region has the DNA TGTGCCAGCAGCGTCTTTCGGGGGGGCAAGAATGAGCAGTTCTTC.

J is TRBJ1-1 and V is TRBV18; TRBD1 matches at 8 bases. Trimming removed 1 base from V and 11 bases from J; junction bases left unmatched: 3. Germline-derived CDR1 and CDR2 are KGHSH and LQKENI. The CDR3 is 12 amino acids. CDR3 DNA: TGTGCCAGCTCACCACAGGACAGGGATGCTTTCTTT. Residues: CASSPQDRDAFF. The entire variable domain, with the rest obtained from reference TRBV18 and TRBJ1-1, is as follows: NAGVMQNPRHLVRRRGQEARLRCSPMKGHSHVYWYRQLPEEGLKFMVYLQKENIIDESGMPKERFSAEFPKEGPSILRIQQVVRGDSAAYFCASSPQDRDAFFGQGTRLTVV.

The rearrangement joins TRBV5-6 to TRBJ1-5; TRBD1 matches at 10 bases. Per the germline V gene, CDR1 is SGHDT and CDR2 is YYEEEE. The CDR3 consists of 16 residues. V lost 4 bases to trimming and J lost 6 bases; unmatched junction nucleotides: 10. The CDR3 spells CASSRRPGQGTQPQHF. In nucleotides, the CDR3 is TGTGCCAGCAGCCGGAGACCGGGACAGGGGACTCAGCCCCAGCATTTT. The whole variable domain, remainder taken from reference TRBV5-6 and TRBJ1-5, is DAGVTQSPTHLIKTRGQQVTLRCSPKSGHDTVSWYQQALGQGPQFIFQYYEEEERQRGNFPDRFSGHQFPNYSSELNVNALLLGDSALYLCASSRRPGQGTQPQHFGDGTRLSIL.

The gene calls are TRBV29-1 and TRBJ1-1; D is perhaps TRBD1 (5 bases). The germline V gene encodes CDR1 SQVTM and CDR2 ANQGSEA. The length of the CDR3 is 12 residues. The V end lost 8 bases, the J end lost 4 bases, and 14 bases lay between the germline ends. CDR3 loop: CSLVRGITEAFF. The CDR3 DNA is TGCAGCCTCGTAAGGGGTATCACTGAAGCTTTCTTT.

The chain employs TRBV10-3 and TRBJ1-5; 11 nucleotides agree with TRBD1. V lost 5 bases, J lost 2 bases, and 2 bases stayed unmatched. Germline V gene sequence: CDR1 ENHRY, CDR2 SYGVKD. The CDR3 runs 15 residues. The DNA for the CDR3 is TGTGCCATCAGTCCGGGACAGGGGGGCAATCAGCCCCAGCATTTT. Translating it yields CAISPGQGGNQPQHF.

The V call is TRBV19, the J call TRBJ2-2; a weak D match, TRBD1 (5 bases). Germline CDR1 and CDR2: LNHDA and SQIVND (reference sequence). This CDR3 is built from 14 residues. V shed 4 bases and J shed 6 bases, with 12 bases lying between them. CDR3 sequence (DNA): TGTGCCAGTAGTAAACAGGAGTTGGCCGGGGAGCTGTTTTTT. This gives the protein CASSKQELAGELFF.

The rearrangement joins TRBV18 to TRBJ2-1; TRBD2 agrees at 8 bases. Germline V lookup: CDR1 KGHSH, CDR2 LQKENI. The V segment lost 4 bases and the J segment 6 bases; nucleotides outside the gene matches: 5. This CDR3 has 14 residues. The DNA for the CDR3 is TGTGCCAGCTCACTGGGGACTAGGGGCAATGAGCAGTTCTTC. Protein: CASSLGTRGNEQFF.

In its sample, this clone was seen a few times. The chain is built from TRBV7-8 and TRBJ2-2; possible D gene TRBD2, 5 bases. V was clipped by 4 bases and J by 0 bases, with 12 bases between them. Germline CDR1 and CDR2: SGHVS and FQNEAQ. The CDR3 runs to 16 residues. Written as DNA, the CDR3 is TGTGCCAGCAGCTCTACTCGGGGAGCGAACACCGGGGAGCTGTTTTTT. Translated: CASSSTRGANTGELFF.

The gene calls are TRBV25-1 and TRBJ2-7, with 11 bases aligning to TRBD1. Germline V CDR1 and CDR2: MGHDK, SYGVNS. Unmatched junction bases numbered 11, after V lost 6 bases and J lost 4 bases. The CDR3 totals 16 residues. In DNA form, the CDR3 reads TGTGCCAGCAGAGGAGGTTGGGGACAGGGGGGGTACGAGCAGTACTTC. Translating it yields CASRGGWGQGGYEQYF.

The CDR3 spells CSVEGVRDRRNTEAFF. The CDR3 nucleotides read TGCAGCGTTGAAGGGGTCCGGGACAGGAGGAACACTGAAGCTTTCTTT. The chain links TRBV29-1 to TRBJ1-1; TRBD1 aligns across 8 bases. The CDR3 consists of 16 residues. CDR1 and CDR2 from the germline V gene are SQVTM and ANQGSEA. Trimming cost V 1 base and J 1 base; bases outside gene matches: 8.

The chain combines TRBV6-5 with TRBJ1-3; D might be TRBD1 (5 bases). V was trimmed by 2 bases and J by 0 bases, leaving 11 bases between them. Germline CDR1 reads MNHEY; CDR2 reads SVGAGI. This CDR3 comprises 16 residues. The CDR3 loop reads CASSYGAASSGNTIYF. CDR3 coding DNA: TGTGCCAGCAGTTACGGGGCAGCGAGCTCTGGAAACACCATATATTTT.